This TCR beta chain was observed in a study of T cell responses to AZD1222 COVID-19 vaccine. Study-level results: Across the whole spike, CD4 TCRs peaked at regions 160-218 and 743-854.

Clones were read by immunoSEQ multiplex PCR, and TCRdb kept only the in-frame ones, dropping some. The table includes over 85,000 clones, approximately 94% detected once. CDR1 and CDR2 (germline): SNHLY, FYNNEI. Trimming took off 3 bases at V and 7 bases at J, with 11 bases between the two ends. This CDR3 comprises 13 residues. Points on this clone: Its target is unknown.

The rearrangement uses TRBV2 and TRBJ2-3; unclear D gene. The sequencing used peripheral blood, collected 28 days after the second AZD1222 dose. The clonotype originates from an adult who received the AZD1222 COVID-19 vaccine. The CDR3 nucleotides are TGTGCCAGCAGTGAGGATAGTGTCAATACGCAGTATTTT. Its translation is CASSEDSVNTQYF.